This is a list of T cell receptor beta chains from one sample in a study of radiotherapy plus CTLA-4 blockade in lung cancer. Here immunoSEQ multiplex PCR was the method, and the copy in TCRdb shows in-frame clones only, minus some. The sample holds 43,000 or so clones; 73% are singletons and the top ten take 3% to 4%. The sample was peripheral blood, taken from a patient treated with radiotherapy plus ipilimumab. All receptors come from a human donor with non-small cell lung cancer who had a complete response to radiotherapy plus ipilimumab. CDR3s leave out the opening cysteine and the closing phenylalanine or tryptophan.

len: 14
v_gene: TRBV18
j_gene: TRBJ2-2
CDR3aa: ASSPRQGVNTGELF

len: 13
v_gene: TRBV4-3
j_gene: TRBJ1-1
CDR3aa: ASSQYRAQNTEAF

len: 13
v_gene: TRBV6-5
j_gene: TRBJ2-5
CDR3aa: ASSGYSQGEETQY

len: 13
v_gene: TRBV6-5
j_gene: TRBJ2-2
CDR3aa: ASSPRDRGSGELF

len: 12
v_gene: TRBV9
j_gene: TRBJ2-1
CDR3aa: ASTSGGGYNEQF

len: 11
v_gene: TRBV2
j_gene: TRBJ1-2
CDR3aa: ASSWTGREGYT

len: 14
v_gene: TRBV2
j_gene: TRBJ2-3
CDR3aa: ASSEAEREVTDTQY

len: 11
v_gene: TRBV28
j_gene: TRBJ1-2
CDR3aa: ASSSPSGRSYT

len: 8
v_gene: TRBV10-2
j_gene: TRBJ2-1
CDR3aa: ATSSVEQF

len: 15
v_gene: TRBV4-1
j_gene: TRBJ2-2
CDR3aa: ASSQEALAGAPGELF

len: 15
v_gene: TRBV5-1
j_gene: TRBJ2-3
CDR3aa: ASSGGLAGSRTDTQY

len: 11
v_gene: TRBV7-2
j_gene: TRBJ2-7
CDR3aa: ASSLDPGYEQY

len: 10
v_gene: TRBV29-1
j_gene: TRBJ2-1
CDR3aa: SVEDEGREQF

len: 12
v_gene: TRBV7-8
j_gene: TRBJ2-1
CDR3aa: ASSADRHLNEQF

len: 14
v_gene: TRBV4-1
j_gene: TRBJ1-5
CDR3aa: ASSQDTFGGYQPQH

len: 10
v_gene: TRBV7-8
j_gene: TRBJ1-1
CDR3aa: ASSIVQVEAF

len: 11
v_gene: TRBV30
j_gene: TRBJ2-7
CDR3aa: AWSHRPDGQQY

len: 12
v_gene: TRBV6-5
j_gene: TRBJ2-2
CDR3aa: ASRTGAQGGELF

len: 13
v_gene: TRBV7-2
j_gene: TRBJ2-7
CDR3aa: ASSLGPGQGLVQY

len: 11
v_gene: TRBV2
j_gene: TRBJ1-1
CDR3aa: ASTGGAGAEAF

len: 13
v_gene: TRBV5-1
j_gene: TRBJ1-4
CDR3aa: ASSLGTGANEKLF

len: 10
v_gene: TRBV18
j_gene: NA
CDR3aa: ASFTTGYEQY

len: 12
v_gene: TRBV25-1
j_gene: TRBJ2-1
CDR3aa: ASSDYRGYNEQF

len: 18
v_gene: TRBV30
j_gene: TRBJ2-5
CDR3aa: AWSPTTPGQGVLSQETQY

len: 11
v_gene: TRBV6-5
j_gene: TRBJ2-7
CDR3aa: ASSYLATYEQY

len: 17
v_gene: TRBV27
j_gene: TRBJ2-1
CDR3aa: ASSLYSPPQREGRNEQF